Sequencing of this TCR beta chain was carried out in a study of T cell responses to AZD1222 COVID-19 vaccine. Clones were sequenced by immunoSEQ multiplex PCR, and TCRdb holds only the in-frame ones, with some missing. This table has about 150,000 clones, about 95% appearing once. This CDR3 has 16 residues. The V and J ends lost 2 bases and 0 bases respectively, with 12 bases between them. CDR1 KGHSH and CDR2 LQKENI come from the germline V gene. The chain couples TRBV18 to TRBJ2-3; the D gene is possibly TRBD1 (5 bases). The material sequenced was peripheral blood, taken on day 0 of AZD1222 vaccination. The origin of this receptor is an adult in good health. CDR3 in DNA: TGTGCCAGCTCACCAAGACAGTCCCGGAGCACAGATACGCAGTATTTT. Protein: CASSPRQSRSTDTQYF.